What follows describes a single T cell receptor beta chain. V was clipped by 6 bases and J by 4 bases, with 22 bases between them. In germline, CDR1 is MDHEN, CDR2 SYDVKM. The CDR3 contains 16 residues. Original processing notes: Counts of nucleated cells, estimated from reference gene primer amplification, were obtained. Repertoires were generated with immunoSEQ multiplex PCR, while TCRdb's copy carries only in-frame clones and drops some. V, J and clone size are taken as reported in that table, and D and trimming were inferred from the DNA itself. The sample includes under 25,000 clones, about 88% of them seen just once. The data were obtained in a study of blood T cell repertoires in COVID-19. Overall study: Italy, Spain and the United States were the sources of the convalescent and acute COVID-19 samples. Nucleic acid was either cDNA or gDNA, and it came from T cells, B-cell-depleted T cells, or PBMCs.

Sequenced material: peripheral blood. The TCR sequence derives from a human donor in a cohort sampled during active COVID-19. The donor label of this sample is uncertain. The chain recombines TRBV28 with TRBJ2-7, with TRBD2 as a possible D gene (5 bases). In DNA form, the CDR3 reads TGTGCCAGCAGCGCCGCCGGTACCCGGGGATGGTACGAGCAGTACTTC. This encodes CASSAAGTRGWYEQYF.